The sequence of this T cell receptor beta chain was determined in a study of control samples from healthy donors and cancer patients. CDR3 size: 12 residues. The V end lost 4 bases, the J end lost 1 base, and 7 bases lay between the germline ends. The germline V gene has CDR1 GTSNPN and CDR2 SVGIG (reference sequence). The assay was immunoSEQ multiplex PCR, and TCRdb's table has in-frame clones only and misses some. This table has about 100,000 clones, more than 85% appearing once. The sample holds one count of this clone. The V gene is TRBV30, the J gene TRBJ1-1; D not resolved. This clonotype was sampled from a man between 18 and 29 years old in good health. The sequenced sample consisted of blood. The CDR3 nucleotides read TGTGCCTGGAACGACGGGAACACTGAAGCTTTCTTT. This translates into CAWNDGNTEAFF.